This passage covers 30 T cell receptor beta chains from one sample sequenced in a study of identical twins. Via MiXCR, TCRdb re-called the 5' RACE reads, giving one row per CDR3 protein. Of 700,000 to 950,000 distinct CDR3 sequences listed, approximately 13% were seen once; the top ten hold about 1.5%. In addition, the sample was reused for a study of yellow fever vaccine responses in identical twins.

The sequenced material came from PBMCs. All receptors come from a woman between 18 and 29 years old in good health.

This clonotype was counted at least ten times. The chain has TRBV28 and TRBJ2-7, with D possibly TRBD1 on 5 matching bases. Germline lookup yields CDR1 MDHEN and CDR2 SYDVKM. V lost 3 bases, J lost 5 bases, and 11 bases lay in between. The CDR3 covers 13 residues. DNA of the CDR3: TGTGCCAGCAGTTTGACGGACACCAACGAGCAGTACTTC. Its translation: CASSLTDTNEQYF.

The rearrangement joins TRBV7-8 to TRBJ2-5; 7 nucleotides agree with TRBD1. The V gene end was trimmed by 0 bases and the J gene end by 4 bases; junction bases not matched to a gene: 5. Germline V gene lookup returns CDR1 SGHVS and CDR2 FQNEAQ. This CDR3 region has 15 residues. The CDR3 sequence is CASSLAWGTAETQYF. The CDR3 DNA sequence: TGTGCCAGCAGCTTAGCTTGGGGGACAGCAGAGACCCAGTACTTC.

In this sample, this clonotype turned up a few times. In DNA, the CDR3 is TGTGCCAGCAGCAGGGACAGTCAGATGAACACTGAAGCTTTCTTT. The encoded protein is CASSRDSQMNTEAFF. The V call is TRBV12-3 or TRBV12-4, the J call TRBJ1-1, with TRBD1 matching over 7 bases. V shed 6 bases, J shed 0 bases, and the junction held 7 bases outside the gene matches. This CDR3 region has 15 residues.

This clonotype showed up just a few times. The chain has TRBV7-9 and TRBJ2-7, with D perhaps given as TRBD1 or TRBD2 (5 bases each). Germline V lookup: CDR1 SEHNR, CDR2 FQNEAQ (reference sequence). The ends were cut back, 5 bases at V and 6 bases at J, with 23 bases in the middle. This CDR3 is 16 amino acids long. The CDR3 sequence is CASSPPDGALVFEQYF. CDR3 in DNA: TGTGCCAGCAGCCCCCCCGACGGGGCCTTGGTGTTCGAGCAGTACTTC.

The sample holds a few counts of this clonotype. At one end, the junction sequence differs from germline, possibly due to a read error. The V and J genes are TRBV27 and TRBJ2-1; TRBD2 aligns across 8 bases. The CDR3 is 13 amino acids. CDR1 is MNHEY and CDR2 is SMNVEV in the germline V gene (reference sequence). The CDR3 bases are TGTGCCAGCAGCCCTCGCCGGGGGGGTATTAGCATCTTC. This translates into CASSPRRGGISIF.

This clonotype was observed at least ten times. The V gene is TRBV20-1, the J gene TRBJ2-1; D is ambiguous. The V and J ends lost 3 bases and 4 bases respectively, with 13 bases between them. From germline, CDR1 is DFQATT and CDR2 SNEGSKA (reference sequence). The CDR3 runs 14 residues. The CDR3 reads CSASRAVTYNEQFF. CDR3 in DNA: TGCAGTGCTAGTAGGGCAGTTACTTACAATGAGCAGTTCTTC.

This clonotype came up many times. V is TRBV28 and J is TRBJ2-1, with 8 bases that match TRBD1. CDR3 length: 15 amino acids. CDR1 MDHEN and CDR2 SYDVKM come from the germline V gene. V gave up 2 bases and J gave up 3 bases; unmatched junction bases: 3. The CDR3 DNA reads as TGTGCCAGCAGTTTACAACAGGGGGGCTACAATGAGCAGTTCTTC. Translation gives CASSLQQGGYNEQFF.

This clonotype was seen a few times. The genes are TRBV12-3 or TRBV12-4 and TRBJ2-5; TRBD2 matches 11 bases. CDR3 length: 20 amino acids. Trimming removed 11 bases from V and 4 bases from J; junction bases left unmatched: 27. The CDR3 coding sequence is TGTGCCCCCTTTAGGGTCCTCGGACTAGCGGGTCCGGTTGGTATAGAGACCCAGTACTTC. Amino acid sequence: CAPFRVLGLAGPVGIETQYF.

CDR3 region: CASSYGSRGTDTQYF. The CDR3 DNA sequence: TGTGCCAGCAGTTACGGGAGCCGGGGCACAGATACGCAGTATTTT. This sequence joins TRBV6-5 and TRBJ2-3; tentatively, D is TRBD2 (5 bases). Per germline, CDR1 MNHEY and CDR2 SVGAGI. The CDR3 runs 15 residues. V was trimmed by 2 bases and J by 1 base, leaving 10 bases between them.

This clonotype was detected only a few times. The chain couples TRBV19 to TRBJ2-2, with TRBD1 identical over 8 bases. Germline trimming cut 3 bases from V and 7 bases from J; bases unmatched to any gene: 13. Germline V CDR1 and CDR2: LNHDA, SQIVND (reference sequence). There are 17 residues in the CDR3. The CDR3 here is CASSMFPRQGSGGELFF. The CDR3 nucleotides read TGTGCCAGTAGTATGTTCCCACGACAGGGGTCGGGCGGGGAGCTGTTTTTT. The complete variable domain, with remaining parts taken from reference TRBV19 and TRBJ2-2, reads DGGITQSPKYLFRKEGQNVTLSCEQNLNHDAMYWYRQDPGQGLRLIYYSQIVNDFQKGDIAEGYSVSREKKESFPLTVTSAQKNPTAFYLCASSMFPRQGSGGELFFGEGSRLTVL.

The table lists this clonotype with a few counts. CDR3 region: CASSSGAWNTEAFF. CDR3 sequence (DNA): TGTGCCAGCAGCTCGGGGGCATGGAACACTGAAGCTTTCTTT. This chain connects TRBV6-1 to TRBJ1-1; perhaps TRBD1 as D (6 bases). The CDR3 is 14 residues long. V dropped 6 bases and J dropped 1 base, with 12 bases sitting between them. CDR1 and CDR2 from the germline V gene are MNHNS and SASEGT.

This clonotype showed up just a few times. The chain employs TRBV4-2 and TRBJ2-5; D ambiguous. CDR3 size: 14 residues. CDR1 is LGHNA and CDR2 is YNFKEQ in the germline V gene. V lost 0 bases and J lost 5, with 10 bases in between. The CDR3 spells CASSQDAVGETQYF. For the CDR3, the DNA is TGTGCCAGCAGCCAAGATGCGGTGGGTGAGACCCAGTACTTC.

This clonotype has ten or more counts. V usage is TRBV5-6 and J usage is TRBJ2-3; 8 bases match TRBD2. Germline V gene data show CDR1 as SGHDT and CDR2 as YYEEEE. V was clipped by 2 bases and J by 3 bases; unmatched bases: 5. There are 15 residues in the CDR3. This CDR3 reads CASSFGTRSTDTQYF. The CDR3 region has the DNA TGTGCCAGCAGCTTCGGGACTAGGAGTACAGATACGCAGTATTTT.

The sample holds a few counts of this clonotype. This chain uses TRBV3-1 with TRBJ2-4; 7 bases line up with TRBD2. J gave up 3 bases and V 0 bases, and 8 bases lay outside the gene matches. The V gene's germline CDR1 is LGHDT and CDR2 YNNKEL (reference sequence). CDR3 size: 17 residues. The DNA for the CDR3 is TGTGCCAGCAGCCAAGAGGTGGCGGGAGTTGTCAAAAACATTCAGTACTTC. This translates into CASSQEVAGVVKNIQYF.

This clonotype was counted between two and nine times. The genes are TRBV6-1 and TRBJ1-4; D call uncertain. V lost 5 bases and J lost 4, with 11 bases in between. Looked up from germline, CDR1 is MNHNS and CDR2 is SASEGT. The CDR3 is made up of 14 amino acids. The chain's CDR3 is CASSLAGHNEKLFF. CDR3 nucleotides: TGTGCCAGCAGTCTCGCCGGCCATAATGAAAAACTGTTTTTT.

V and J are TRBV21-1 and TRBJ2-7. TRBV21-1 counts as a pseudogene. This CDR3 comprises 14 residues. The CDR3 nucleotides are TGTGCCAGCAGCAAAGGTCGGGACTACTACGAGCAGTACGTC. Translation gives CASSKGRDYYEQYV.

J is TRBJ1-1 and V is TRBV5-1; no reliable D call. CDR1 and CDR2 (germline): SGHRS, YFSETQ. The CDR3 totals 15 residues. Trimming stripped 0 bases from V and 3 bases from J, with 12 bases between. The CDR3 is CASSLVGQDHTEAFF. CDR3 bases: TGCGCCAGCAGCTTGGTAGGGCAGGATCACACTGAAGCTTTCTTT.

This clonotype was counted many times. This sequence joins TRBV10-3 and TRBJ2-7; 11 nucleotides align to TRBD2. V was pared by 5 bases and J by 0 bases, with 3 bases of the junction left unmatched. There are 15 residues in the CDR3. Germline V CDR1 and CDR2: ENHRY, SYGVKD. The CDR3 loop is CAISPGTSGSYEQYF. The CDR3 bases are TGTGCCATCAGTCCAGGGACTAGCGGCTCCTACGAGCAGTACTTC.

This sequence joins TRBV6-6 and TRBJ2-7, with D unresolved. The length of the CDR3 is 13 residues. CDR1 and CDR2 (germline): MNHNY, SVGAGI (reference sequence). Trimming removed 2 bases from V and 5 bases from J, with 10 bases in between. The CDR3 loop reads CASSYTEVHEQYV. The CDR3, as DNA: TGTGCCAGCAGTTACACAGAGGTCCACGAGCAGTACGTC.

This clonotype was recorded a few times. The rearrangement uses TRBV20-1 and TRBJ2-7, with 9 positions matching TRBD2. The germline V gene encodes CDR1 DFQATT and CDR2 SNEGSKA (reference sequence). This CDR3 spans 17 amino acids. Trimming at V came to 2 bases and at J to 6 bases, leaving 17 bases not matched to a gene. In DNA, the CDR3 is TGCAGTGCTAGAAGCGGGATCAGTAGCGGGAGACGCGGCGAGCAGTACTTC. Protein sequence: CSARSGISSGRRGEQYF.

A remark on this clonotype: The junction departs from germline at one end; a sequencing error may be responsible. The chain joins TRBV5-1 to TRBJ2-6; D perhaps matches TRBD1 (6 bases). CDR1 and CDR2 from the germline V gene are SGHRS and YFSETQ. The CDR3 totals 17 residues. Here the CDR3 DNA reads TGCGCCAGCAGCCCAGTTCAGGGGTCCTCTGGGGCCTACGTCCTGACTTTC. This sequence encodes CASSPVQGSSGAYVLTF. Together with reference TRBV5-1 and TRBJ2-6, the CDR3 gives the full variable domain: KAGVTQTPRYLIKTRGQQVTLSCSPISGHRSVSWYQQTPGQGLQFLFEYFSETQRNKGNFPGRFSGRQFSNSRSEMNVSTLELGDSALYLCASSPVQGSSGAYVLTFGAGSRLTVL.

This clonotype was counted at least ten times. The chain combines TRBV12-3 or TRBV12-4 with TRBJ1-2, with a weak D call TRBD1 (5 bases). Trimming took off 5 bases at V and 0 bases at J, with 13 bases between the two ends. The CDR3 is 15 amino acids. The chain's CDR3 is CASSPWDGTNYGYTF. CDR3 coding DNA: TGTGCCAGCAGTCCGTGGGACGGTACTAACTATGGCTACACCTTC.

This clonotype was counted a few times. DNA for the CDR3: TGTGCCAGCAGCTTAATCATCCGGGCGAGCCCACATACCAATGAGCAGTTCTTC. Its protein product is CASSLIIRASPHTNEQFF. The chain links TRBV7-6 to TRBJ2-1; D is undetermined. This CDR3 has 18 amino acids. Trimming stripped 2 bases from V and 6 bases from J, with 23 bases between. The V gene's germline CDR1 is SGHVS and CDR2 FNYEAQ.

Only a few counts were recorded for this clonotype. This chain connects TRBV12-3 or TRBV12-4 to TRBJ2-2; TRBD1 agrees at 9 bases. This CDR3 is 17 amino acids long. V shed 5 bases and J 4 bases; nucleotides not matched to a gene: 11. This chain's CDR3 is CASSPNRWTGVTGELFF. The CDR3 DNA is TGTGCCAGCAGTCCCAACCGGTGGACAGGGGTCACCGGGGAGCTGTTTTTT.

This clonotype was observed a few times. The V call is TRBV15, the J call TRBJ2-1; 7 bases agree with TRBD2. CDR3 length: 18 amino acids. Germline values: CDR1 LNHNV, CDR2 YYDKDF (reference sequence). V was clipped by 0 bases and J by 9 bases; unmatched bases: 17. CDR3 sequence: CATSRDKGPGRGISEQFF. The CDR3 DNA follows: TGTGCCACCAGCAGAGATAAAGGGCCGGGGAGGGGCATCAGTGAGCAGTTCTTC.

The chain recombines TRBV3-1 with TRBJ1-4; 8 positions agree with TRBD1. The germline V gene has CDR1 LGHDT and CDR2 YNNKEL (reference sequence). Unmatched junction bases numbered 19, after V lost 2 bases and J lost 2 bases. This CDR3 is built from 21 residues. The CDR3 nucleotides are TGTGCCAGCAGCCAAAAACCTACGTGGACAGGGAAAGAAGCGACTAATGAAAAACTGTTTTTT. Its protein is CASSQKPTWTGKEATNEKLFF.

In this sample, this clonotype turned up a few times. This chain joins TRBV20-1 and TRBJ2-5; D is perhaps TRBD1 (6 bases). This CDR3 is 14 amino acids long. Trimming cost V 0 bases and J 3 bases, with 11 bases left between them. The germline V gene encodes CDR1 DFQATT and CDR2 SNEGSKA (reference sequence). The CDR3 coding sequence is TGCAGTGCTAGAGACCGGGACAAAGAAGAGACCCAGTACTTC. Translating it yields CSARDRDKEETQYF.

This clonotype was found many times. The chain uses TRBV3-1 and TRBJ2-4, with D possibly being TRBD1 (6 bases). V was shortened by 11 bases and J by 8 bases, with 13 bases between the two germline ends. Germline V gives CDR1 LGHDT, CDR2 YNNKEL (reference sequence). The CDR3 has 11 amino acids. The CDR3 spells CASQGVDIQYF. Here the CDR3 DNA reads TGTGCCTCACAGGGTGTAGACATTCAGTACTTC.

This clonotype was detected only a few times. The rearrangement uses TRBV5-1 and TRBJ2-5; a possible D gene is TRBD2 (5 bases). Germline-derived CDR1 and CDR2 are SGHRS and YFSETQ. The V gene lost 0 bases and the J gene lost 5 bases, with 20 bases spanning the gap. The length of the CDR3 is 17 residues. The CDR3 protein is CASSLGRGSPSGETQYF. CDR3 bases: TGCGCCAGCAGCTTGGGGCGCGGCTCACCCTCGGGGGAGACCCAGTACTTC.

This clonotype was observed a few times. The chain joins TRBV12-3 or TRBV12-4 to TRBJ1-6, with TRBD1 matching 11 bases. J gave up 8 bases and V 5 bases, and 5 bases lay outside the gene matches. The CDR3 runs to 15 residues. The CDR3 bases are TGTGCCAGCAGTCCGGGGACAGGGGGTTATTCACCCCTCCACTTT. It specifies CASSPGTGGYSPLHF.